Following are 11 T cell receptor beta chains from one sample sequenced in a study of T cell clonality in common variable immunodeficiency. Produced via immunoSEQ multiplex PCR; TCRdb's table is partial and in-frame only. The sample presents about 64,000 clones, none singletons. Sequenced material: peripheral blood mononuclear cells. These receptors were obtained from a person aged 18 to 69 in good health.

This clone has a count of ten or more. Sequencing ends 3 residues short of the CDR3 end; the germline J gene provides the rest. The rearrangement joins TRBV14 to TRBJ2-7, with D maybe TRBD1 (6 bases). V lost 4 bases and J lost 3, with 10 bases in between. CDR1 is SGHDN and CDR2 is FVKESK in the germline V gene. CDR3 length: 13 amino acids. CDR3 region: CASSRETGYEQYF. Incomplete CDR3 DNA: TGTGCCAGCAGCCGAGAGACAGGCTACGAG.

This clone came up many times. The read falls 3 residues short of the CDR3 end, and the missing part is taken from the germline J gene. This chain links TRBV7-9 with TRBJ1-2; tentatively, D is TRBD1 (5 bases). Trimming removed 8 bases from V and 7 bases from J, with 11 bases in between. CDR1 is SEHNR, CDR2 FQNEAQ, per germline (reference sequence). The CDR3 extends over 11 amino acids. Partial CDR3 DNA: TGTGCCAGCGGCGGGGGGATTGGC. Residues: CASGGGIG. The whole CDR3 reads CASGGGIGYTF.

In its sample, this clone was seen many times. With the read ending 3 residues before the CDR3 end, the germline J gene is used to fill in that end. The chain is built from TRBV4-2 and TRBJ2-7; 11 nucleotides match TRBD1. There are 15 residues in the CDR3. Germline CDR1 reads LGHNA; CDR2 reads YNFKEQ. V was clipped by 3 bases and J by 3 bases; unmatched bases: 4. CDR3 residues: CASSHGTGGIYEQYF. CDR3 DNA, as far as it was read: TGTGCCAGCAGCCACGGGACAGGGGGAATCTACGAG.

This clone has at least ten counts. The read gets to within 3 residues of the CDR3 end, and the germline J gene fills in the rest. V and J are TRBV20-1 and TRBJ2-7; D unresolved. The CDR3 contains 13 residues. The germline V gene has CDR1 DFQATT and CDR2 SNEGSKA (reference sequence). Trimming stripped 2 bases from V and 3 bases from J, with 11 bases between. The CDR3 is CSARRLEYYEQYF. Partial CDR3 DNA: TGCAGTGCTAGACGTCTAGAATACTACGAG.

Ten or more counts support this clone. Read sequence stops 3 residues before the CDR3 end, and the germline J gene provides the missing end. V is TRBV19 and J is TRBJ1-2; tentatively, D is TRBD1 (6 bases). The V gene's germline CDR1 is LNHDA and CDR2 SQIVND (reference sequence). Trimming shortened V by 6 bases and J by 1 base, and 15 bases separated the two germline ends. The length of the CDR3 is 15 residues. The sequenced CDR3 bases are TGTGCCAGTAGCCCAGAGGGGGTTTTTAACTATGGC. This codes for CASSPEGVFNYG. In full, the CDR3 is CASSPEGVFNYGYTF.

In the case of this clone: The read gets to within 3 residues of the CDR3 end, and the germline J gene fills in the rest. This chain uses TRBV7-8 with TRBJ2-2, with D perhaps matching TRBD2 (6 bases). In germline, CDR1 is SGHVS, CDR2 FQNEAQ. This CDR3 region has 17 residues. Trimming removed 5 bases at V and 0 bases at J, with 16 bases between. The sequenced CDR3 bases are TGTGCCAGCAGCCTGAAGATAGGGACTTCGAACACCGGGGAG. It is translated as CASSLKIGTSNTGE. The full CDR3 protein is CASSLKIGTSNTGELFF.

This clone was counted many times. The sequence runs out 3 residues before the end of the CDR3; the remainder is reconstructed from the germline J gene. This chain connects TRBV5-1 to TRBJ1-1, with a weak D call TRBD1 (5 bases). Trimming removed 4 bases from V and 6 bases from J, with 16 bases in between. Germline CDR1 reads SGHRS; CDR2 reads YFSETQ. This CDR3 contains 14 residues. Partial CDR3 DNA: TGCGCCAGCAGCGCGAGGGAGGGGTCGTCTGAA. This encodes CASSAREGSSE. The entire CDR3 sequence reads CASSAREGSSEAFF. The whole variable domain, filled in from reference TRBV5-1 and TRBJ1-1, reads KAGVTQTPRYLIKTRGQQVTLSCSPISGHRSVSWYQQTPGQGLQFLFEYFSETQRNKGNFPGRFSGRQFSNSRSEMNVSTLELGDSALYLCASSAREGSSEAFFGQGTRLTVV.

This clone was found many times. The read stops 3 residues short of the end of the CDR3; the missing end is completed from the germline J gene. The chain recombines TRBV2 with TRBJ2-7; 10 bases agree with TRBD2. This CDR3 is 16 amino acids long. J gave up 0 bases and V 6 bases, and 8 bases lay outside the gene matches. The germline V gene has CDR1 SNHLY and CDR2 FYNNEI. This chain's CDR3 is CASRWTTSGYSYEQYF. The part of the CDR3 DNA that was read is TGTGCCAGCAGGTGGACGACTAGCGGGTACTCCTACGAG. The full variable domain, in which reference TRBV2 and TRBJ2-7 provide the parts outside the CDR3, is EPEVTQTPSHQVTQMGQEVILRCVPISNHLYFYWYRQILGQKVEFLVSFYNNEISEKSEIFDDQFSVERPDGSNFTLKIRSTKLEDSAMYFCASRWTTSGYSYEQYFGPGTRLTVT.

This clone has a count of ten or more. Coverage ceases 3 residues before the CDR3 finishes, and the germline J gene fills in the end. The chain couples TRBV30 to TRBJ2-2; 10 nucleotides match TRBD2. This CDR3 is 15 amino acids long. Germline lookup yields CDR1 GTSNPN and CDR2 SVGIG (reference sequence). Unmatched junction bases numbered 10, after V lost 6 bases and J lost 6 bases. The CDR3 DNA, read in part, is TGTGCCTGCAAAACTCTAGCGGGAGTTGCCGGGGAG. Protein sequence: CACKTLAGVAGE. The whole CDR3 is CACKTLAGVAGELFF.

About this clone: The observed sequence ends 3 residues before the CDR3 terminus, with the missing tail filled in from the germline J gene. This chain connects TRBV2 to TRBJ2-2; 11 bases map to TRBD2. This CDR3 has 16 residues. Germline CDR1 SNHLY, CDR2 FYNNEI. Unmatched junction bases numbered 5, after V lost 6 bases and J lost 2 bases. The CDR3 is CASRSSGRANTGELFF. The part of the CDR3 DNA that was read is TGTGCCAGCAGGAGTAGCGGGAGGGCAAACACCGGGGAG.

Many counts were recorded for this clone. The CDR3 extends 3 residues past the end of the read, so its final part is completed from the germline J gene. The chain couples TRBV19 to TRBJ1-1; D unclear. The CDR3 sequence is 13 residues long. V was clipped by 9 bases and J by 0 bases, with 11 bases between them. Germline-derived CDR1 and CDR2 are LNHDA and SQIVND (reference sequence). CDR3 DNA, as far as it was read: TGTGCCAGCAGACATTTCATGAACACTGAA. Its translation is CASRHFMNTE. The entire CDR3 protein reads CASRHFMNTEAFF.